These 21 T cell receptor beta chains originate from one sample sequenced in a study of blood T cell repertoires in COVID-19. Libraries were prepared by immunoSEQ multiplex PCR; TCRdb keeps only in-frame clonotypes and omits some of them. The sample lists approximately 19,000 clones, 88% occurring once. Sequenced: peripheral blood. The receptors were sampled from a human donor in a cohort sampled during active COVID-19. The donor label of this sample is uncertain.

The V gene is TRBV11-2, the J gene TRBJ1-3; TRBD1 is a possible D gene (5 bases). The CDR3 loop spans 14 amino acids. V was trimmed by 4 bases and J by 1 base, leaving 8 bases between them. The germline V gene has CDR1 SGHAT and CDR2 FQNNGV. CDR3 amino acids: CASSSPGSGNTIYF. The CDR3 DNA follows: TGTGCCAGCAGCTCTCCAGGGTCTGGAAACACCATATATTTT.

By its share, this clone is medium-sized (0.01 to 0.1%). Within the sample, other DNA sequences also encode this same CDR3. V is TRBV6-2 or TRBV6-3 and J is TRBJ2-2; no firm D call. V was trimmed by 6 bases and J by 4 bases, leaving 12 bases between them. Germline CDR1 and CDR2: MNHEY and SVGEGT. The CDR3 is 14 amino acids. The CDR3: CASSPVFLTGELFF. The CDR3 bases are TGTGCCAGCAGCCCTGTTTTTCTCACCGGGGAGCTGTTTTTT.

The rearrangement uses TRBV24-1 and TRBJ2-3, with no clear D. Trimming stripped 4 bases from V and 6 bases from J, with 16 bases between. The CDR3 contains 15 residues. The germline V gene has CDR1 KGHDR and CDR2 SFDVKD. CDR3 sequence reads: CATSDYDQLGDTQYF. Here the CDR3 DNA reads TGTGCCACCAGTGACTATGACCAACTGGGCGATACGCAGTATTTT.

The chain joins TRBV10-3 to TRBJ1-5, with 7 nucleotides matching TRBD1. Unmatched junction bases numbered 13, after V lost 2 bases and J lost 0 bases. This CDR3 contains 19 residues. Germline CDR1 reads ENHRY; CDR2 reads SYGVKD. The CDR3 region has the DNA TGTGCCATCAGTGAGATTGATTACCGGGACAGCCTTAGCAATCAGCCCCAGCATTTT. Protein sequence: CAISEIDYRDSLSNQPQHF.

This clone has a handful of counts. The chain combines TRBV5-1 with TRBJ2-3; D is perhaps TRBD2 (5 bases). V was trimmed by 4 bases and J by 3 bases, leaving 18 bases between them. Per germline, CDR1 SGHRS and CDR2 YFSETQ. This CDR3 has 16 amino acids. CDR3 sequence reads: CASSPTPSKNTDTQYF. Here the CDR3 DNA reads TGCGCCAGCAGCCCCACCCCTAGCAAAAATACAGATACGCAGTATTTT.

This clone appeared a single time. The chain combines TRBV18 with TRBJ2-5; 12 bases match TRBD2. Trimming took 6 bases from V and 2 from J; bases not matched to a gene: 4. CDR3 length: 15 residues. Germline CDR1 reads KGHSH; CDR2 reads LQKENI. CDR3 DNA sequence: TGTGCCAGCTCCCCCGGACTAGCGGGGCAAGAGACCCAGTACTTC. Protein sequence: CASSPGLAGQETQYF.

The chain carries TRBV10-1 and TRBJ2-6; perhaps TRBD1 as D (6 bases). The CDR3 sequence is 19 residues long. Per the germline V gene, CDR1 is WNHNN and CDR2 is SYGVQD (reference sequence). V was shortened by 0 bases and J by 0 bases, with 15 bases between the two germline ends. The chain's CDR3 is CASSESRTVGHSGANVLTF. CDR3 DNA: TGCGCCAGCAGTGAGTCGAGGACAGTAGGACACTCTGGGGCCAACGTCCTGACTTTC.

V gene TRBV2 combines with J gene TRBJ2-7; D is possibly TRBD1 (6 bases). This CDR3 is 14 amino acids long. Looked up from germline, CDR1 is SNHLY and CDR2 is FYNNEI. Between the trimmed V and J ends, which lost 1 base and 6 bases, there was a span of 13 bases. CDR3 nucleotides: TGTGCCAGCAGTGAAGAGGTGGGACACTCCGAGCAGTACTTC. Translated, it gives CASSEEVGHSEQYF.

The chain employs TRBV10-2 and TRBJ2-2; the match to TRBD1 covers 10 bases. The junction had 9 bases not matched to a gene; V was cut back by 7 bases and J by 7 bases. Germline V gene sequence: CDR1 WSHSY, CDR2 SAAADI. The CDR3 loop spans 15 amino acids. CDR3 DNA: TGCGCCAGCAAATCGACAGGGGGCGTGGGCGGGGAGCTGTTTTTT. It encodes CASKSTGGVGGELFF.

DNA for the CDR3: TGTGCCAGCAGTTACGACGGGAACTATGGCTACACCTTC. Amino acid sequence: CASSYDGNYGYTF. The chain joins TRBV6-5 to TRBJ1-2; D remains unclear. V was pared by 2 bases and J by 2 bases, with 6 bases between. The CDR3 consists of 13 residues. CDR1 and CDR2 (germline): MNHEY, SVGAGI.

This clone has a single count. The genes are TRBV19 and TRBJ2-1; unclear D gene. The CDR3 length is 14 residues. The V and J ends lost 4 bases and 2 bases respectively, with 9 bases between them. Germline CDR1 and CDR2: LNHDA and SQIVND (reference sequence). This CDR3 reads CASSSAATYNEQFF. The CDR3, as DNA: TGTGCCAGTAGTAGCGCGGCCACCTACAATGAGCAGTTCTTC.

V gene TRBV6-1 combines with J gene TRBJ2-5, with 8 bases fitting TRBD2. The CDR3 totals 15 residues. V lost 2 bases and J lost 1; bases outside the gene matches: 3. Germline V gene sequence: CDR1 MNHNS, CDR2 SASEGT. CDR3 region: CASSELAGSQETQYF. The CDR3 DNA sequence: TGTGCCAGCAGTGAACTAGCGGGCTCCCAAGAGACCCAGTACTTC.

The CDR3 nucleotides are TGTGCCAGCAGCCAAGGTCTAGCCCCGGGCGAGCAGTACTTC. It yields the protein CASSQGLAPGEQYF. The V gene is TRBV3-1 (or the pseudogene TRBV3-2), the J gene TRBJ2-7; D is perhaps TRBD2 (5 bases). This CDR3 comprises 14 residues. V gave up 1 base and J gave up 6 bases, with 13 bases separating them. From germline, CDR1 is LGHDT and CDR2 YNNKEL (reference sequence).

This rearrangement joins TRBV13 to TRBJ2-1; weak D call: TRBD2 (6 bases). The V gene lost 5 bases and the J gene lost 0 bases, with 11 bases spanning the gap. Germline CDR1 PRHDT, CDR2 FYEKMQ (reference sequence). The CDR3 covers 15 residues. This chain's CDR3 is CASSRRAYSYNEQFF. As DNA, the CDR3 is TGTGCCAGCAGCAGGAGGGCCTACTCCTACAATGAGCAGTTCTTC.

The rearrangement links TRBV11-2 to TRBJ1-1, with 7 positions matching TRBD1. This CDR3 region has 16 residues. Germline trimming cut 5 bases from V and 4 bases from J; bases unmatched to any gene: 13. Germline-derived CDR1 and CDR2 are SGHAT and FQNNGV. The CDR3 is CASSVGTAPQGTEAFF. As DNA, the CDR3 is TGTGCCAGCAGCGTCGGGACAGCTCCACAGGGCACTGAAGCTTTCTTT.

The chain couples TRBV15 to TRBJ2-1; TRBD2 agrees at 8 bases. V trimming: 6 bases; J trimming: 5 bases; junction bases outside the gene matches: 12. Germline lookup yields CDR1 LNHNV and CDR2 YYDKDF (reference sequence). This CDR3 spans 16 amino acids. The DNA for the CDR3 is TGTGCCACCAGTCGAAGAACGGGAGGGTTTGACAATGAGCAGTTCTTC. Its translation is CATSRRTGGFDNEQFF.

The rearrangement joins TRBV18 to TRBJ1-6; D is unresolved. This CDR3 is 15 amino acids long. Germline V gene sequence: CDR1 KGHSH, CDR2 LQKENI. With 1 base removed from V and 0 bases from J, the gap between germline ends came to 4 bases. The CDR3 sequence: CASSPQSSYNSPLHF. CDR3 nucleotide sequence: TGTGCCAGCTCACCACAGAGCTCCTATAATTCACCCCTCCACTTT. Filled out from reference TRBV18 and TRBJ1-6, the complete variable domain reads NAGVMQNPRHLVRRRGQEARLRCSPMKGHSHVYWYRQLPEEGLKFMVYLQKENIIDESGMPKERFSAEFPKEGPSILRIQQVVRGDSAAYFCASSPQSSYNSPLHFGNGTRLTVT.

This chain uses TRBV19 with TRBJ1-3; 9 bases are a match to TRBD1. The CDR3 runs to 14 residues. Germline V lookup: CDR1 LNHDA, CDR2 SQIVND (reference sequence). Germline trimming cut 8 bases from V and 4 bases from J; bases unmatched to any gene: 6. CDR3 DNA: TGTGCCAGTCGACAGGGGGTGGAAGGAAACACCATATATTTT. Translation gives CASRQGVEGNTIYF.

The chain has TRBV15 and TRBJ1-6; 7 nucleotides agree with TRBD1. There are 14 residues in the CDR3. From germline, CDR1 is LNHNV and CDR2 YYDKDF (reference sequence). Trimming removed 3 bases from V and 9 bases from J; junction bases left unmatched: 5. This CDR3 reads CATSSRQGASPLHF. The CDR3 DNA is TGTGCCACCAGCAGCAGACAGGGTGCTTCACCCCTCCACTTT.

The chain is built from TRBV28 and TRBJ2-5; 8 bases are shared with TRBD2. V lost 4 bases, J lost 0 bases, and 16 bases stayed unmatched. The CDR3 is 19 amino acids. Germline V gives CDR1 MDHEN, CDR2 SYDVKM. The CDR3 region is CASSSPLIGREANQETQYF. CDR3 coding DNA: TGTGCCAGCAGTTCCCCGCTTATCGGGCGGGAGGCAAACCAAGAGACCCAGTACTTC.

This clone was detected a few times. The chain recombines TRBV2 with TRBJ1-4, with 7 bases identical to TRBD1. There are 14 residues in the CDR3. Germline V lookup: CDR1 SNHLY, CDR2 FYNNEI. Trimming at V came to 4 bases and at J to 4 bases, leaving 3 bases not matched to a gene. CDR3 residues: CASSAQGVNEKLFF. DNA for the CDR3: TGTGCCAGCAGTGCGCAGGGGGTTAATGAAAAACTGTTTTTT.